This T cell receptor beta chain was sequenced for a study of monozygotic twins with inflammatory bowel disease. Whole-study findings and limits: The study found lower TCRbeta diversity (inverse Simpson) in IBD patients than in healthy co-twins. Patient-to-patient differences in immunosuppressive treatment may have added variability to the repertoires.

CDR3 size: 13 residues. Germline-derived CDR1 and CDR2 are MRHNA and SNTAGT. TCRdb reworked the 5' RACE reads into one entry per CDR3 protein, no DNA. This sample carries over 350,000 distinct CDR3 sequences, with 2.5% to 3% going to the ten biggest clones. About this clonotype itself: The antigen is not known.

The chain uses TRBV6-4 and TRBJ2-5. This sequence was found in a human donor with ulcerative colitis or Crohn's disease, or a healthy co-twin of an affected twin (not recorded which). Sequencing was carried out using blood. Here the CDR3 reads CASSREVRETQYF.